This T cell receptor (beta chain) was observed in a study of control samples from healthy donors and cancer patients (dated by TCRdb to about 2020). About this clone: Its antigen remains unidentified. No much larger clone is present one base from it, and per-base qualities are unavailable.

Library preparation used the immunoSEQ multiplex PCR assay. The table comes from immuneACCESS by way of TCRdb, which keeps in-frame sequences with V and J called. Part of the clones is missing from these tables; in studies checked, under half for an unresolved V gene and the rest for unknown reasons. Within this sample are some 150,000 clones, with about 94% of them counted one time only. The ten biggest clones cover around 13% of the sample. CDR1 SGHVS and CDR2 FNYEAQ are derived from the germline V gene. There are 15 amino acids in the CDR3, from cysteine to phenylalanine inclusive. Kept here is only the CDR3 DNA, which spans 45 bases and is read in frame from base 1. The V end loses 3 bases and the J end loses 0 bases, and a stretch of 9 bases separates them.

Sequencing was performed on PBMCs. The chain joins TRBV7-6 to TRBJ1-3; tentative D gene TRBD1, with 5 bases matching. The origin of this receptor is a man aged 55 to 69 with colorectal cancer. The CDR3 protein sequence reads: CASSFSDSSGNTIYF. The DNA is TGTGCCAGCAGCTTCTCCGACAGCTCTGGAAACACCATATATTTT. This CDR3, with the reference TRBV7-6 and TRBJ1-3 proteins standing in past its ends, gives the full variable domain GAGVSQSPRYKVTKRGQDVALRCDPISGHVSLYWYRQALGQGPEFLTYFNYEAQQDKSGLPNDRFSAERPEGSISTLTIQRTEQRDSAMYRCASSFSDSSGNTIYFGEGSWLTVV.